These 20 T cell receptor beta chains share one sample of origin, sequenced in a study of PD-1 blockade in classical Hodgkin lymphoma. Each of the patients experienced relapse following autologous stem cell transplantation, and their brentuximab vedotin exposure differed. Repertoires were generated with immunoSEQ multiplex PCR, while TCRdb's copy carries only in-frame clones and drops some. The sample consists of tens of thousands of clones, approximately 82% of them appearing once. The source was peripheral blood mononuclear cells (PBMCs), collected before the second cycle of nivolumab. These receptors all come from a human donor with classical Hodgkin lymphoma.

The J gene is TRBJ1-6, the V gene TRBV7-8, with a tentative D call TRBD1 (5 bases). The CDR3 has 11 residues. Deletions cut 5 bases from V and 12 bases from J, with 8 bases between. Germline V CDR1 and CDR2: SGHVS, FQNEAQ. In DNA, the CDR3 is TGTGCCAGCAGCGCTGGGGGACCCCTCCACTTT. Translation gives CASSAGGPLHF.

The V gene is TRBV5-1, the J gene TRBJ2-1, with D possibly matching TRBD2 (6 bases). Germline loops: CDR1 SGHRS, CDR2 YFSETQ. Trimming removed 0 bases at V and 1 base at J, with 11 bases between. The CDR3 runs 16 residues. For the CDR3, the DNA is TGCGCCAGCAGCTTGGTGGGGGACTCTTCCTACAATGAGCAGTTCTTC. This sequence encodes CASSLVGDSSYNEQFF.

This chain links TRBV4-3 with TRBJ2-5; no clear D gene. V was clipped by 1 base and J by 5 bases, with 8 bases between them. This CDR3 is built from 13 residues. The V gene's germline CDR1 is LGHNA and CDR2 YSLEER. CDR3 DNA sequence: TGCGCCAGCAGCCAAGGGGTTTCGGAGACCCAGTACTTC. Its protein is CASSQGVSETQYF.

This chain uses TRBV15 with TRBJ1-2, with 7 nucleotides matching TRBD1. V was clipped by 1 base and J by 1 base; unmatched bases: 3. The CDR3 runs to 15 residues. Germline CDR1 reads LNHNV; CDR2 reads YYDKDF (reference sequence). CDR3 bases: TGTGCCACCAGCAGAGGGAACAGGGGTAACTATGGCTACACCTTC. Protein product: CATSRGNRGNYGYTF.

The rearrangement joins TRBV6-5 to TRBJ1-1; TRBD1 is a possible D gene (5 bases). The V gene lost 7 bases and the J gene lost 1 base, with 10 bases spanning the gap. The CDR3 sequence is 13 residues long. Germline-derived CDR1 and CDR2 are MNHEY and SVGAGI. DNA for the CDR3: TGTGCCAGCAAGACAGCCCCGAACACTGAAGCTTTCTTT. Translation gives CASKTAPNTEAFF.

The chain has TRBV28 and TRBJ2-7; D ambiguous. Germline V CDR1 and CDR2: MDHEN, SYDVKM. This CDR3 has 12 residues. Trimming shortened V by 3 bases and J by 0 bases, and 3 bases separated the two germline ends. The CDR3 here is CASSFSSYEQYF. The CDR3 DNA follows: TGTGCCAGCAGTTTCAGCTCCTACGAGCAGTACTTC.

V usage is TRBV6-6 and J usage is TRBJ1-1; D remains unclear. The CDR3 covers 13 residues. Germline CDR1 reads MNHNY; CDR2 reads SVGAGI (reference sequence). The V end was cut by 6 bases, the J end by 4 bases, with 12 bases between. This chain's CDR3 is CASSFMLSTEAFF. The CDR3 region has the DNA TGTGCCAGCAGCTTCATGTTGAGCACTGAAGCTTTCTTT.

The gene calls are TRBV28 and TRBJ2-5; 12 positions match TRBD2. The CDR3 spans 16 residues. The germline CDR1 and CDR2 sequences are MDHEN and SYDVKM. V shed 1 base and J 5 bases; nucleotides not matched to a gene: 5. The CDR3 spells CASSLSGLAGMETQYF. The CDR3 DNA sequence: TGTGCCAGCAGTTTATCCGGACTAGCGGGGATGGAGACCCAGTACTTC.

This clone was detected a few times. The chain is built from TRBV4-3 and TRBJ2-3; possible D gene TRBD2, 7 bases. Germline V lookup: CDR1 LGHNA, CDR2 YSLEER. This CDR3 region has 16 residues. Deletions cut 0 bases from V and 5 bases from J, with 15 bases between. CDR3 sequence reads: CASSQDAGGPGDTQYF. The CDR3 DNA follows: TGCGCCAGCAGCCAAGATGCCGGGGGGCCGGGAGATACGCAGTATTTT.

This clone was observed a few times. The chain links TRBV7-2 to TRBJ1-6; D gene uncertain. Germline V gene lookup returns CDR1 SGHTA and CDR2 FQGNSA. This CDR3 has 17 residues. Trimming cost V 5 bases and J 7 bases, with 21 bases left between them. CDR3 DNA sequence: TGTGCCAGCAGCCACCGCGGCGGCATTCCTGGGAATTCACCCCTCCACTTT. It translates to CASSHRGGIPGNSPLHF.

The chain is built from TRBV11-2 and TRBJ2-3; 8 positions agree with TRBD1. Germline V lookup: CDR1 SGHAT, CDR2 FQNNGV. V shed 3 bases and J 4 bases; nucleotides not matched to a gene: 12. The CDR3 runs 17 residues. This CDR3 is CASSLRQGFEAADTQYF. CDR3 sequence (DNA): TGTGCCAGCAGCTTGAGACAGGGGTTTGAGGCTGCAGATACGCAGTATTTT.

V usage is TRBV5-4 and J usage is TRBJ2-3, with D perhaps TRBD1 or TRBD2 (5 bases each). Germline CDR1 reads SGHNT; CDR2 reads YYREEE (reference sequence). The CDR3 totals 15 residues. Trimming removed 4 bases from V and 1 base from J, with 13 bases in between. This chain's CDR3 is CASSAKLGGTDTQYF. The CDR3 DNA reads TGTGCCAGCAGCGCTAAATTGGGGGGCACAGATACGCAGTATTTT.

This clone was detected only once. The chain has TRBV4-1 and TRBJ2-1, with D perhaps matching TRBD1 (5 bases). CDR3 length equals 16 residues. Germline CDR1 is MGHRA and CDR2 is YSYEKL. V dropped 1 base and J dropped 0 bases, with 10 bases sitting between them. This CDR3 is CASSQGQHVSYNEQFF. In DNA form, the CDR3 reads TGCGCCAGCAGCCAAGGACAGCACGTCTCCTACAATGAGCAGTTCTTC.

This clone came up once. V and J are TRBV28 and TRBJ2-1; 9 positions agree with TRBD2. CDR3 length equals 15 residues. V gave up 4 bases and J gave up 6 bases; unmatched junction bases: 7. CDR1 is MDHEN, CDR2 SYDVKM, per germline. DNA for the CDR3: TGTGCCAGCAGTTCGGGACTAGCTTGGGGCAATGAGCAGTTCTTC. It encodes CASSSGLAWGNEQFF.

The rearrangement uses TRBV6-5 and TRBJ1-6; D call uncertain. Germline lookup yields CDR1 MNHEY and CDR2 SVGAGI. The CDR3 has 16 residues. The V and J ends lost 4 bases and 8 bases respectively, with 18 bases between them. The CDR3 here is CASSSSPRLAHSPLHF. In DNA form, the CDR3 reads TGTGCCAGCAGTTCATCCCCCCGTCTTGCCCATTCACCCCTCCACTTT.

The chain joins TRBV4-2 to TRBJ2-5, with 14 bases lining up with TRBD2. Looked up from germline, CDR1 is LGHNA and CDR2 is YNFKEQ. This CDR3 is built from 16 residues. V lost 4 bases, J lost 5 bases, and 6 bases stayed unmatched. CDR3 coding DNA: TGTGCCAGCAGCCCGACTAGCGGGGGGGCCGGTGAGACCCAGTACTTC. It translates to CASSPTSGGAGETQYF.

V and J are TRBV29-1 and TRBJ1-2; D is possibly TRBD1 (6 bases). Germline assignment: CDR1 SQVTM and CDR2 ANQGSEA. Trimming removed 7 bases at V and 5 bases at J, with 17 bases between. There are 13 residues in the CDR3. This CDR3 is CSAGGGQLYGYTF. CDR3 in DNA: TGCAGCGCCGGGGGTGGACAGTTATATGGCTACACCTTC.

About this clone itself: The junction does not match germline at one end; this may be a read error. The rearrangement links TRBV28 to TRBJ2-1, with 7 positions matching TRBD1. The CDR3 runs to 12 residues. Germline V gene data show CDR1 as MDHEN and CDR2 as SYDVKM. The CDR3 coding sequence is TGTGCCTGCAGGGGGTCCTACAATGAGCAGTTCTTC. It is translated as CACRGSYNEQFF.

The chain recombines TRBV19 with TRBJ1-2, with D unclear. Germline V gene data show CDR1 as LNHDA and CDR2 as SQIVND (reference sequence). The CDR3 has 14 residues. Trimming left V 2 bases short and J 5 bases short, with 12 bases between. The CDR3 DNA reads TGTGCCAGTAGTATAAGGGCAGAGTCTTATGGCTACACCTTC. Protein product: CASSIRAESYGYTF.

This clone was recorded a few times. V usage is TRBV19 and J usage is TRBJ1-5; D might be TRBD1 (6 bases). Germline V gene lookup returns CDR1 LNHDA and CDR2 SQIVND (reference sequence). V was trimmed by 3 bases and J by 0 bases, leaving 9 bases between them. This CDR3 is built from 15 residues. In nucleotides, the CDR3 is TGTGCCAGTAGTATTCAGGGGTATAGCAATCAGCCCCAGCATTTT. This encodes CASSIQGYSNQPQHF.